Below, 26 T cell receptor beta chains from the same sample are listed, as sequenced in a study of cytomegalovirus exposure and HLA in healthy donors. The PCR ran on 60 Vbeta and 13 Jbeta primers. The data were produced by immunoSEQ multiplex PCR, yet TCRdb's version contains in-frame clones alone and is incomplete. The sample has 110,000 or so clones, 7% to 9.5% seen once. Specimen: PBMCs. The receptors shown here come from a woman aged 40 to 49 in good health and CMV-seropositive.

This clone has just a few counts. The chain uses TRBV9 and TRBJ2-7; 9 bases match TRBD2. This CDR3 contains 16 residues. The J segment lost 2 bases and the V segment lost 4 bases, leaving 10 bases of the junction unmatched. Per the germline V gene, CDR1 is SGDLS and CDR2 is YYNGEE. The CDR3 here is CASSPGSSGTAYEQYF. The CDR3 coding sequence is TGTGCCAGCAGCCCAGGGTCTAGCGGGACCGCCTACGAGCAGTACTTC. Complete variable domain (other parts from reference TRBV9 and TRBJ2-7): DSGVTQTPKHLITATGQRVTLRCSPRSGDLSVYWYQQSLDQGLQFLIQYYNGEERAKGNILERFSAQQFPDLHSELNLSSLELGDSALYFCASSPGSSGTAYEQYFGPGTRLTVT.

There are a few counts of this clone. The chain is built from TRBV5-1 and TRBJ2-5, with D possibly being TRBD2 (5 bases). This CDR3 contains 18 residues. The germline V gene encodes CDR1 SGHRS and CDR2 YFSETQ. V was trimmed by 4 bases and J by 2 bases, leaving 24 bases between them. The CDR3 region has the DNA TGCGCCAGCAGCCGTGAGTTCTCTGGAGGAGTTCTACAAGAGACCCAGTACTTC. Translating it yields CASSREFSGGVLQETQYF. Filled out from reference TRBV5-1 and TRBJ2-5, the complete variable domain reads KAGVTQTPRYLIKTRGQQVTLSCSPISGHRSVSWYQQTPGQGLQFLFEYFSETQRNKGNFPGRFSGRQFSNSRSEMNVSTLELGDSALYLCASSREFSGGVLQETQYFGPGTRLLVL.

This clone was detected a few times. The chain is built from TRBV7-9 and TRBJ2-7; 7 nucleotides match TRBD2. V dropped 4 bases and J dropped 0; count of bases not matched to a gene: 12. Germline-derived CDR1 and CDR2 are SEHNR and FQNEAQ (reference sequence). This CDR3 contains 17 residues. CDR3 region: CASSSRRDYWSSYEQYF. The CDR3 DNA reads TGTGCCAGCAGCTCGCGCCGGGACTACTGGAGCTCCTACGAGCAGTACTTC.

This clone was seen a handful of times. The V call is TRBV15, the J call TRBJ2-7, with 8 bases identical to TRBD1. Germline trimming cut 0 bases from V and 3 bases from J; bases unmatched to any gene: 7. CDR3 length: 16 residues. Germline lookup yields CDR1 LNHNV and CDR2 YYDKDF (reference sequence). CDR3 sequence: CATSRDFIDRGYEQYF. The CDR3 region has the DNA TGTGCCACCAGCAGAGATTTCATAGACAGGGGCTACGAGCAGTACTTC.

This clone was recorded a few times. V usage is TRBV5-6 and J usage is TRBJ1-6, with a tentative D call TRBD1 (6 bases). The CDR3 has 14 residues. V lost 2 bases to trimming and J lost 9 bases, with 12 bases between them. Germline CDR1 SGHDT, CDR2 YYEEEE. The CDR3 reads CASSFRTEGSPLHF. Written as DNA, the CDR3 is TGTGCCAGCAGCTTCCGGACAGAAGGTTCACCCCTCCACTTT.

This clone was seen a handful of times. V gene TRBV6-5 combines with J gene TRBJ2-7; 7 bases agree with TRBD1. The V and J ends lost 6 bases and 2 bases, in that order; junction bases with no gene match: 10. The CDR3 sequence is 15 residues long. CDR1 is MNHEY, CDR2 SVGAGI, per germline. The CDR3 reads CASSPDRVRTYEQYF. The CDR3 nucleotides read TGTGCCAGCAGCCCCGACAGGGTCCGGACCTACGAGCAGTACTTC.

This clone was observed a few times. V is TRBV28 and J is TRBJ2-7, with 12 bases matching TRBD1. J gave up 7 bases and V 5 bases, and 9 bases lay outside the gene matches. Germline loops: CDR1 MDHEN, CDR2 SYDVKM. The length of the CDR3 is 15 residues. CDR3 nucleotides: TGTGCCAGCAGTCCCGGGGACAGGGGGCGAGGGGAGCAGTACTTC. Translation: CASSPGDRGRGEQYF.

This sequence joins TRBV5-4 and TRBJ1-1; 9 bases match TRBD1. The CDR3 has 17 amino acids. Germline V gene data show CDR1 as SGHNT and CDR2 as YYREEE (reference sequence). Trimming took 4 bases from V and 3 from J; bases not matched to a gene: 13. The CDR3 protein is CASSPGTGRIGYTEAFF. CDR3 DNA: TGTGCCAGCAGCCCAGGGACAGGGCGCATTGGGTACACTGAAGCTTTCTTT.

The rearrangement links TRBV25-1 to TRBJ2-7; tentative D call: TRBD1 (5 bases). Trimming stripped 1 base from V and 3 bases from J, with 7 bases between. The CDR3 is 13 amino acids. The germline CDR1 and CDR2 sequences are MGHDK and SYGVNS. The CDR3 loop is CASSEWGGYEQYF. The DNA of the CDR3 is TGTGCCAGCAGTGAATGGGGCGGCTACGAGCAGTACTTC.

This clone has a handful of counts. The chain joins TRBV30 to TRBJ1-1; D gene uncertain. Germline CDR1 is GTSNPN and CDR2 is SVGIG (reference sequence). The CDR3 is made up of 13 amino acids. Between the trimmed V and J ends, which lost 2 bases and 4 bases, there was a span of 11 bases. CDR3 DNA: TGTGCCTGGAGTCTTAGAGGGTTCACTGAAGCTTTCTTT. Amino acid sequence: CAWSLRGFTEAFF.

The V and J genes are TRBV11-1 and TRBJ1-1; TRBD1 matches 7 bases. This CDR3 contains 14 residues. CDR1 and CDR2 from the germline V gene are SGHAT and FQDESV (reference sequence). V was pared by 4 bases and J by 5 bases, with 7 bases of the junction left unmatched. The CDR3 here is CASSSRTGGTEAFF. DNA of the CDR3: TGTGCCAGCAGCTCCCGGACAGGAGGGACTGAAGCTTTCTTT.

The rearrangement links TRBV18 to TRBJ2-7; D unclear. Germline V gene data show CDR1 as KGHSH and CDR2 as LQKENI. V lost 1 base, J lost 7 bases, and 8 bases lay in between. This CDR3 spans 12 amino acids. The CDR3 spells CASSPLPEEQYF. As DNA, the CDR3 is TGTGCCAGCTCACCACTCCCTGAGGAGCAGTACTTC.

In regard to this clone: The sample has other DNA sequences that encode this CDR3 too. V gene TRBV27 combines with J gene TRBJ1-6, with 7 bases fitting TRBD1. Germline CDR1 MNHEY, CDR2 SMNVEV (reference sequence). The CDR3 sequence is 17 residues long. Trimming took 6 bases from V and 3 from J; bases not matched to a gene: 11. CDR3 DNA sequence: TGTGCCAGCAGCTTAATAACAGGGGCAAGCTATAATTCACCCCTCCACTTT. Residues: CASSLITGASYNSPLHF.

The DNA for the CDR3 is TGTGCCAGCAGTTACGGAGGAGGCTATGGCTACACCTTC. Encoded protein: CASSYGGGYGYTF. This rearrangement joins TRBV6-5 to TRBJ1-2; D uncertain. Germline-derived CDR1 and CDR2 are MNHEY and SVGAGI. The CDR3 totals 13 residues. Trimming pared 2 bases from V and 4 bases from J, leaving 8 bases between.

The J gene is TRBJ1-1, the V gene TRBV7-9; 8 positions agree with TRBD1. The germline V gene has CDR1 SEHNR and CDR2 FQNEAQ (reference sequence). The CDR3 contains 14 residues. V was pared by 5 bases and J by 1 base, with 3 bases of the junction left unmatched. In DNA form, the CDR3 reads TGTGCCAGCAGCAGGGACAGGCAGAACACTGAAGCTTTCTTT. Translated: CASSRDRQNTEAFF.

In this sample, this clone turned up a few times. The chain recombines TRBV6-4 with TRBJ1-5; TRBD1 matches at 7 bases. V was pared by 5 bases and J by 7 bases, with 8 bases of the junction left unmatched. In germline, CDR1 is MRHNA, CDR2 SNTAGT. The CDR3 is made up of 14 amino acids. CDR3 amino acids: CASSPGQNTQPQHF. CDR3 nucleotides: TGTGCCAGCAGTCCGGGACAGAACACCCAGCCCCAGCATTTT.

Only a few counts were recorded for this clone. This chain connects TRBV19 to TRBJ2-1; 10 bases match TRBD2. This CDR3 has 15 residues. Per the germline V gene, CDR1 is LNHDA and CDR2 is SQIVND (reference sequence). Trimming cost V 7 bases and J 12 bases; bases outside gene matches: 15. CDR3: CASTSKASGGPGQFF. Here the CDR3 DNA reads TGTGCCAGTACTTCGAAGGCTAGCGGGGGCCCTGGGCAGTTCTTC. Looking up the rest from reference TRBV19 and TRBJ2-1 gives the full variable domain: DGGITQSPKYLFRKEGQNVTLSCEQNLNHDAMYWYRQDPGQGLRLIYYSQIVNDFQKGDIAEGYSVSREKKESFPLTVTSAQKNPTAFYLCASTSKASGGPGQFFGPGTRLTVL.

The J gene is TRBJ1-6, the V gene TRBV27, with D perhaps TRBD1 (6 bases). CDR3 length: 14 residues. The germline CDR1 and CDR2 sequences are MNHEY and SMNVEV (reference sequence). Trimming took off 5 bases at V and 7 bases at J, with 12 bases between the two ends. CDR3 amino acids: CASSVLQGNSPLHF. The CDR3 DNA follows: TGTGCCAGCAGTGTATTGCAGGGGAATTCACCCCTCCACTTT.

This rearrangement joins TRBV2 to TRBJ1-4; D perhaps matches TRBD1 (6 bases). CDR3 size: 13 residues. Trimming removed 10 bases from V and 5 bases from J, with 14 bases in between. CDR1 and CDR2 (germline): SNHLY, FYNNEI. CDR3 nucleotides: TGTGCCACCCACCAGGGGAAGAATGAAAAACTGTTTTTT. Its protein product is CATHQGKNEKLFF. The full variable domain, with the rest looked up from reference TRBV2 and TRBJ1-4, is EPEVTQTPSHQVTQMGQEVILRCVPISNHLYFYWYRQILGQKVEFLVSFYNNEISEKSEIFDDQFSVERPDGSNFTLKIRSTKLEDSAMYFCATHQGKNEKLFFGSGTQLSVL.

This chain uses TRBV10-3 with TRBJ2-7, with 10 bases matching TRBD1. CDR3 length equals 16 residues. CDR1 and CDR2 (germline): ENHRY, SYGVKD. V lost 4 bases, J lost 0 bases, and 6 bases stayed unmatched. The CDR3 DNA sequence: TGTGCCATCAGTGGGTCCGGACAGGGGGACTCCTACGAGCAGTACTTC. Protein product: CAISGSGQGDSYEQYF.

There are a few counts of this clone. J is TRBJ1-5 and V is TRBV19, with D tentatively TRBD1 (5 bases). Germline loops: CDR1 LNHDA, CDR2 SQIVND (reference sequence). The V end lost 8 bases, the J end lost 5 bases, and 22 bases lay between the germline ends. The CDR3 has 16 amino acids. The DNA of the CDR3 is TGTGCCAGTTCCTCGCGCGGGGAAGGGGTCCATCAGCCCCAGCATTTT. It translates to CASSSRGEGVHQPQHF.

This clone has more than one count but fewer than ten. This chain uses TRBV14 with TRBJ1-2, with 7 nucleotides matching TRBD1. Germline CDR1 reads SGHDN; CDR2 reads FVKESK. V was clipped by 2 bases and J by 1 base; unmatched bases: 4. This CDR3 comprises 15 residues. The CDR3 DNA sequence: TGTGCCAGCAGCCAACTCGGGACAGTTAACTATGGCTACACCTTC. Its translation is CASSQLGTVNYGYTF. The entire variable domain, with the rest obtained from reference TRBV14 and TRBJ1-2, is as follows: EAGVTQFPSHSVIEKGQTVTLRCDPISGHDNLYWYRRVMGKEIKFLLHFVKESKQDESGMPNNRFLAERTGGTYSTLKVQPAELEDSGVYFCASSQLGTVNYGYTFGSGTRLTVV.

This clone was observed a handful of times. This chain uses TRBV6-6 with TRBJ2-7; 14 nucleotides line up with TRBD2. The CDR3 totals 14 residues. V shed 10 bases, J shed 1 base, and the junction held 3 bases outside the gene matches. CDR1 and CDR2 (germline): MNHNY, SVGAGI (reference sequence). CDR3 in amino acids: CATGLAGDSYEQYF. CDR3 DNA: TGTGCCACGGGACTAGCGGGGGATTCCTACGAGCAGTACTTC.

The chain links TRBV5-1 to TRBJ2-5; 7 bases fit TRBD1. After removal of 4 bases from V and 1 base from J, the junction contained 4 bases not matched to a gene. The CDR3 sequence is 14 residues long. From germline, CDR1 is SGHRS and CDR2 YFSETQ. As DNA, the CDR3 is TGCGCCAGCAGCCCCGGGACAGCCCAAGAGACCCAGTACTTC. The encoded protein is CASSPGTAQETQYF.

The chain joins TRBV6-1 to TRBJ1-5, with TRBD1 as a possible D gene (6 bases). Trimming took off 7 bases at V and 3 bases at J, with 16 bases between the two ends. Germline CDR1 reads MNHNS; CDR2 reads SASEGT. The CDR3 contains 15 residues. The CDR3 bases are TGTGCCAGCACTGTGAGGGGGGGGGACAATCAGCCCCAGCATTTT. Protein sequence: CASTVRGGDNQPQHF.

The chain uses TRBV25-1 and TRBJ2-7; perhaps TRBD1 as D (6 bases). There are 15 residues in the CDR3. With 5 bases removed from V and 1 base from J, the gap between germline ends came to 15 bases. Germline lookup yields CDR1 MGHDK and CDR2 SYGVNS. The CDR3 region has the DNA TGTGCCAGCAGTCAGAGTCAGGGGAGATCCTACGAGCAGTACTTC. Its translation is CASSQSQGRSYEQYF.